This entry describes one T cell receptor (beta chain). Its antigen is as yet unknown. One entry per CDR3 protein results from TCRdb running MiXCR on the reads. The sample consists of 50,000 or so distinct CDR3 sequences, 15% to 25% of them appearing once. The data stem from a study of T cell repertoires in cytomegalovirus infection. Study-wide background: Epitope selection comprised recently identified HLA-C-restricted CMV epitopes and well-studied HLA-B-restricted CMV epitopes. Both CMV infection and a matching HLA type were indicated by public TCR beta signatures. The study, taken as a whole, reports: CMV carriers with the relevant HLA were identified by cumulative public TCR beta family frequency. Within the response measured ex vivo, HLA-C-restricted CMV-specific TCR beta clonotypes were dominant.

V lost 4 bases to trimming and J lost 9 bases, with 17 bases between them. The CDR3 is 14 residues long. Germline V lookup: CDR1 SGHDT, CDR2 YYEEEE. Sequences were derived from CD8+ T cells from cultured PBMCs, sampled from culture after CMV antigen stimulation. The TCR was taken from a human donor in good health (CMV status not recorded). Some clones in this sample may be carry-over from other donors' samples. This chain connects TRBV5-6 to TRBJ2-1, with a weak D call TRBD2 (5 bases). CDR3 protein: CASSASGRRPEQFF. CDR3 DNA: TGTGCCAGCAGCGCTAGTGGGCGGAGGCCTGAGCAGTTCTTC.